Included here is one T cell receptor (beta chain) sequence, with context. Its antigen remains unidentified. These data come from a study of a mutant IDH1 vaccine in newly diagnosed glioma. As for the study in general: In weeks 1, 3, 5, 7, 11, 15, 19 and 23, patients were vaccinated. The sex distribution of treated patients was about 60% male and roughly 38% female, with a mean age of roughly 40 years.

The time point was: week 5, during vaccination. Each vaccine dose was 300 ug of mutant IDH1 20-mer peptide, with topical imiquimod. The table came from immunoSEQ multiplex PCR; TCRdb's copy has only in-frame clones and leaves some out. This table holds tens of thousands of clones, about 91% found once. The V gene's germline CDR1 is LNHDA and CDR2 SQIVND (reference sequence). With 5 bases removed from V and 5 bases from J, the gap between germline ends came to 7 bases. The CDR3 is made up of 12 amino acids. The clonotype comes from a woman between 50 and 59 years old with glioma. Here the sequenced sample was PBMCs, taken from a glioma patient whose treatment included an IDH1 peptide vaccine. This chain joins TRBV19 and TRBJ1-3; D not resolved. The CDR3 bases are TGTGCCAGTAGTCTGGGGAGAAACACCATATATTTT. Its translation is CASSLGRNTIYF.